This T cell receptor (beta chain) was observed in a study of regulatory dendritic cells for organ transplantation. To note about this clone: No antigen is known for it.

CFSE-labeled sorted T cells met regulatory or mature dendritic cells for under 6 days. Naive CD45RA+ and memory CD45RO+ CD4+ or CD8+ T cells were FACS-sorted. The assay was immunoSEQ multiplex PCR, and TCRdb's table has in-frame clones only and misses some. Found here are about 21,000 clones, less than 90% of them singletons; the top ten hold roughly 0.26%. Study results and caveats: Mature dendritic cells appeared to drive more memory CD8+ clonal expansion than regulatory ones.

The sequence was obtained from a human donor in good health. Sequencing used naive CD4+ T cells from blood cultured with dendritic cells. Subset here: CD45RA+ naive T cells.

DNA of the CDR3: TGTGCCAGCTCACCAACGGCAGGGGGTTTCACCGGGGAGCTGTTTTTT. This encodes CASSPTAGGFTGELFF. This chain uses TRBV18 with TRBJ2-2, with 7 bases fitting TRBD1. V dropped 2 bases and J dropped 4; count of bases not matched to a gene: 7. Germline CDR1 is KGHSH and CDR2 is LQKENI. This CDR3 comprises 16 residues.